The rows below give T cell receptor beta chains drawn from one sample of a study of T cell repertoires in cytomegalovirus infection. Antigens for these TCRs are unknown. TCRdb reprocessed the reads with MiXCR, giving one entry per CDR3 protein. Of about 310,000 distinct CDR3 sequences in the sample, about 25% are singletons; the top ten hold less than 15%. This material consisted of cultured PBMCs, taken from culture after CMV antigen stimulation. The receptors derive from a human donor in good health (CMV status not recorded). Some clones in this sample may be carry-over from other donors' samples. Both conserved end residues are part of each CDR3.

TRBV7-8	CASSLEEPWHYGYTF
TRBV7-3	CASSLTSSGYNEQFF
TRBV7-3	CASSGGLSGRAPDTQYF
TRBV6-1	CASFARGNTEAFF
TRBV2	CASIQQANTDTQYF
TRBV28	CASSPDRGASYNSPLHF
TRBV19	CASRKRGANSPLHF
TRBV7-2	CASSSRTLSGNTIYF
TRBV4-1	CASSQPPGQGNTEAFF
TRBV3-1	CASSYTGGSAKNIQYF
TRBV5-5	CASSTPGQGRYEQYF
TRBV6-6	CASSYRQLSSTDTQYF
TRBV7-9	CASSSGQGRGGYTF
TRBV7-2	CASSRPGLAEYEQYF
TRBV6-5	CASSYSVSSGNTIYF
TRBV20-1	CSAGREGGDTQYF
TRBV6-2/TRBV6-3	CASSYDPGIYEQYF
TRBV15	CATSRPGARETQYF
TRBV30	CAWSKGVHRSGNQPQHF
TRBV7-3	CASSRGQGLEAFF
TRBV6-2/TRBV6-3	CASSYSLGENTGELFF
TRBV5-1	CASSQVGRAGTEAFF
TRBV12-5	CASGLVRRGLQREGLITDTQYF
TRBV6-1	CASTISGNTIYF
TRBV19	CASSIDLSGNSPQHF
TRBV7-2	CASRQFTGNTIYF
TRBV3-1	CASSPPPGIYGYTF
TRBV19	CARASVRHEQFF
TRBV7-3	CASSLGSIAFF
TRBV12-3/TRBV12-4	CASSDLKANTGELFF
TRBV6-6	CASTPGRANTGELFF
TRBV7-2	CASSPEGARYNEQFF
TRBV7-9	CASSFGTVQETQYF
TRBV5-1	CASSPGQGAPDTQYF
TRBV18	CASSPSRWVGNTEAFF
TRBV6-1	CASSLDMSYEQYF
TRBV10-3	CAISESYFEAPKFEAFF
TRBV15	CATSRDGLGYTF
TRBV7-3	CASSLTLGGVETQYF